This T cell receptor (beta chain) stems from a study of blood T cell repertoires in COVID-19. Study details: COVID-19 samples collected from the United States, Italy and Spain covered acute and convalescent phases. T cells, B-cell-depleted T cells, or PBMCs provided the cDNA or gDNA that served as material.

The germline V gene has CDR1 SGHTA and CDR2 FQGTGA. V trimming: 1 base; J trimming: 8 bases; junction bases outside the gene matches: 8. The CDR3 is made up of 16 amino acids. Authors' analysis steps: It was from reference gene primer amplification that nucleated cell counts were estimated. Sequencing used immunoSEQ multiplex PCR; TCRdb keeps in-frame clones, though not all of them. V and J calls and clone size are copied from that table; D and trimming were computed from the DNA. The data hold approximately 280,000 clones, with around 85% observed a single time. The TCR originated in a woman aged 70 to 79 with acute or convalescent COVID-19. The chain uses TRBV7-3 and TRBJ2-1; 10 bases line up with TRBD1. The sample consisted of peripheral blood. CDR3 loop: CASSLIPGTGVYEQFF. The CDR3 DNA reads as TGTGCCAGCAGCTTAATCCCCGGGACAGGGGTCTATGAGCAGTTCTTC.